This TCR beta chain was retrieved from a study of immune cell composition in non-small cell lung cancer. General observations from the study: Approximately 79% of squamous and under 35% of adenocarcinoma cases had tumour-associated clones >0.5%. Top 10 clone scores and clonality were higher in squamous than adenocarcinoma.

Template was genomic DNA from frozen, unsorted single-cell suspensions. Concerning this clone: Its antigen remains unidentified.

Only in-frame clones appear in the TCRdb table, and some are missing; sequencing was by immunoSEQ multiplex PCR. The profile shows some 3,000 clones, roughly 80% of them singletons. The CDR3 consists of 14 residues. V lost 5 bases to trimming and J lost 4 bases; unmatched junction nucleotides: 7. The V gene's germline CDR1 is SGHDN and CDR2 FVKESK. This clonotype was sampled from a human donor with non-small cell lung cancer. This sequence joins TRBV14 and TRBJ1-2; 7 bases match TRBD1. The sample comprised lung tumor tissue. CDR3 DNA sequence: TGTGCCAGCAGCTGCCCTGGGACAGCCTATGGCTACACCTTC. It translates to CASSCPGTAYGYTF. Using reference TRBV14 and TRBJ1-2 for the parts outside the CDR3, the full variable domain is EAGVTQFPSHSVIEKGQTVTLRCDPISGHDNLYWYRRVMGKEIKFLLHFVKESKQDESGMPNNRFLAERTGGTYSTLKVQPAELEDSGVYFCASSCPGTAYGYTFGSGTRLTVV.